These 17 T cell receptor beta chains originate from one sample sequenced in a study of beta chain features in type 1 diabetes. Investigators reverse transcribed all isolated RNA, so they sequenced expressed TCRB transcripts. Method: immunoSEQ multiplex PCR; TCRdb's copy keeps in-frame clones and lacks some. The data contain approximately 200,000 clones, about 10% of them seen just once; the ten biggest clones take up 0.03% to 0.04%. Sequencing was carried out using naive CD4+ T cells from blood. Every receptor here comes from a woman aged 18-30 years in good health.

This clone came up a few times. J is TRBJ2-1 and V is TRBV4-1; the D is unclear. V was clipped by 6 bases and J by 0 bases, with 6 bases between them. The CDR3 sequence is 13 residues long. Germline-derived CDR1 and CDR2 are MGHRA and YSYEKL. This CDR3 is CASRGLSYNEQFF. The CDR3 DNA reads TGCGCCAGCAGGGGCCTCTCCTACAATGAGCAGTTCTTC.

This clone was counted a few times. The chain links TRBV5-1 to TRBJ1-1; 11 bases match TRBD1. The V gene's germline CDR1 is SGHRS and CDR2 YFSETQ. The CDR3 consists of 17 residues. Germline trimming cut 4 bases from V and 0 bases from J; bases unmatched to any gene: 8. The CDR3 protein is CASSHGTGGLMNTEAFF. The CDR3 DNA sequence: TGCGCCAGCAGCCACGGGACAGGGGGACTCATGAACACTGAAGCTTTCTTT.

V gene TRBV19 combines with J gene TRBJ1-1; 9 bases line up with TRBD1. This CDR3 is built from 15 residues. V dropped 6 bases and J dropped 0; count of bases not matched to a gene: 5. The germline V gene has CDR1 LNHDA and CDR2 SQIVND (reference sequence). CDR3 loop: CASRRTGEMNTEAFF. Here the CDR3 DNA reads TGTGCCAGTAGAAGGACAGGGGAAATGAACACTGAAGCTTTCTTT.

This clone came up a few times. The rearrangement joins TRBV2 to TRBJ2-1; a weak D match, TRBD1 (5 bases). This CDR3 is 13 amino acids long. The germline gives CDR1 SNHLY, CDR2 FYNNEI. V lost 7 bases, J lost 4 bases, and 11 bases lay in between. The CDR3 DNA reads as TGTGCCAGCAAGGAACAGGAGTACAATGAGCAGTTCTTC. Its protein product is CASKEQEYNEQFF.

In its sample, this clone was seen a few times. The rearrangement links TRBV15 to TRBJ2-5, with 8 nucleotides matching TRBD2. Germline trimming cut 4 bases from V and 7 bases from J; bases unmatched to any gene: 11. The CDR3 is made up of 15 amino acids. CDR1 is LNHNV, CDR2 YYDKDF, per germline (reference sequence). CDR3 in amino acids: CATSTTGTSGGTQYF. CDR3 coding DNA: TGTGCCACCAGCACGACGGGGACTAGTGGGGGGACCCAGTACTTC.

Comment on this clone: Germline and junction disagree at one end, which may indicate a read error. In nucleotides, the CDR3 is TGTGCCAGCAGTCTGCGGGGGGGACAAGACACCCAGTACTTC. Translation gives CASSLRGGQDTQYF. The chain couples TRBV9 to TRBJ2-5; TRBD2 agrees at 9 bases. The CDR3 covers 14 residues. Germline V gene data show CDR1 as SGDLS and CDR2 as YYNGEE.

This clone has just a few counts. V usage is TRBV5-4 and J usage is TRBJ2-7; a possible D gene is TRBD1 (6 bases). The DNA end is more similar to TRBJ2-1, so the J call may be wrong. Germline V gene lookup returns CDR1 SGHNT and CDR2 YYREEE (reference sequence). This CDR3 region has 13 residues. The DNA of the CDR3 is TGTGCCAGCAGCTTGGGGACAGCTGAGGAGCAGTTCTTC. Translation: CASSLGTAEEQFF.

The CDR3 region has the DNA TGTGCCAGCAGCGTGGTTAGCGGGAGCTTTTGGGAGCAGTTCTTC. Protein: CASSVVSGSFWEQFF. This sequence joins TRBV9 and TRBJ2-1, with 9 bases lining up with TRBD2. This CDR3 spans 15 amino acids. CDR1 is SGDLS and CDR2 is YYNGEE in the germline V gene. V was pared by 2 bases and J by 10 bases, with 10 bases of the junction left unmatched.

This clone was seen only a few times. The chain uses TRBV30 and TRBJ1-5; D may be TRBD1 (5 bases). The CDR3 is made up of 14 amino acids. V was trimmed by 4 bases and J by 4 bases, leaving 14 bases between them. The germline V gene encodes CDR1 GTSNPN and CDR2 SVGIG (reference sequence). CDR3 sequence reads: CAWNLGDANQPQHF. The CDR3 region has the DNA TGTGCCTGGAACTTAGGGGATGCTAATCAGCCCCAGCATTTT.

This clone was found a few times. The V and J genes are TRBV6-1 and TRBJ1-1, with 7 bases that match TRBD1. This CDR3 comprises 13 residues. Germline lookup yields CDR1 MNHNS and CDR2 SASEGT. V lost 10 bases and J lost 4; bases outside the gene matches: 9. CDR3: CATPDRVGTEAFF. The CDR3 nucleotides are TGTGCCACCCCCGACAGGGTTGGCACTGAAGCTTTCTTT.

The chain joins TRBV7-8 to TRBJ1-5, with D hard to call. Trimming took off 5 bases at V and 2 bases at J, with 10 bases between the two ends. The CDR3 is 14 residues long. Germline V lookup: CDR1 SGHVS, CDR2 FQNEAQ. The CDR3 protein is CASSTVTGNQPQHF. CDR3 sequence (DNA): TGTGCCAGCAGCACCGTCACGGGCAATCAGCCCCAGCATTTT.

The J gene is TRBJ2-2, the V gene TRBV25-1; no firm D call. With 3 bases removed from V and 0 bases from J, the gap between germline ends came to 8 bases. This CDR3 contains 15 residues. Germline V gives CDR1 MGHDK, CDR2 SYGVNS. CDR3 sequence: CASSDSRSNTGELFF. DNA for the CDR3: TGTGCCAGCAGTGACTCCAGGTCGAACACCGGGGAGCTGTTTTTT.

This clone was seen only a few times. The identical CDR3 is also encoded by other nucleotide sequences in the sample. The rearrangement uses TRBV27 and TRBJ2-1; the match to TRBD2 covers 7 bases. Germline trimming cut 3 bases from V and 3 bases from J; bases unmatched to any gene: 2. Germline-derived CDR1 and CDR2 are MNHEY and SMNVEV (reference sequence). This CDR3 has 14 amino acids. CDR3 DNA sequence: TGTGCCAGCAGTTTCGGCGGGAGCTACAATGAGCAGTTCTTC. Its protein is CASSFGGSYNEQFF.

This chain joins TRBV6-1 and TRBJ2-3, with TRBD2 as a possible D gene (6 bases). Germline values: CDR1 MNHNS, CDR2 SASEGT. V was shortened by 8 bases and J by 2 bases, with 11 bases between the two germline ends. The length of the CDR3 is 13 residues. This CDR3 is CASRDFNTDTQYF. CDR3 DNA: TGTGCCAGCCGGGACTTTAACACAGATACGCAGTATTTT.

This clone was seen ten or more times. The chain carries TRBV7-9 and TRBJ2-5; D ambiguous. The germline gives CDR1 SEHNR, CDR2 FQNEAQ (reference sequence). Trimming cost V 0 bases and J 4 bases, with 6 bases left between them. The CDR3 length is 13 residues. CDR3 sequence: CASSLANVETQYF. As DNA, the CDR3 is TGTGCCAGCAGCTTAGCCAATGTAGAGACCCAGTACTTC.

At least ten counts were recorded for this clone. The chain couples TRBV13 to TRBJ1-6, with D uncertain. The germline V gene has CDR1 PRHDT and CDR2 FYEKMQ (reference sequence). The CDR3 covers 14 residues. Trimming removed 3 bases from V and 7 bases from J, with 10 bases in between. Here the CDR3 reads CASSFPGKNSPLHF. The CDR3 nucleotides are TGTGCCAGCAGCTTCCCGGGGAAGAATTCACCCCTCCACTTT.

The chain joins TRBV9 to TRBJ2-3, with 13 bases lining up with TRBD2. This CDR3 is built from 16 residues. J lost 3 bases, V lost 0 bases, and 1 base had no gene match. Germline values: CDR1 SGDLS, CDR2 YYNGEE. In DNA, the CDR3 is TGTGCCAGCAGCGTAGGACTAGCGGGGGGAACAGATACGCAGTATTTT. This sequence encodes CASSVGLAGGTDTQYF. Together with reference TRBV9 and TRBJ2-3, the CDR3 gives the full variable domain: DSGVTQTPKHLITATGQRVTLRCSPRSGDLSVYWYQQSLDQGLQFLIQYYNGEERAKGNILERFSAQQFPDLHSELNLSSLELGDSALYFCASSVGLAGGTDTQYFGPGTRLTVL.